The clone carrying this T cell receptor (beta chain) was detected a few times. Its antigen is not identified. The data belong to a study of identical twins. General study results and limits: The more abundant beta clonotypes in cord blood had fewer insertions, and memory repertoires did not show this. The presence of invariant MAIT and iNKT cells could partly confound analyses of zero-insertion sequences.

TCRdb itself ran the 5' RACE reads through MiXCR, one entry per CDR3 protein. This table has some 710,000 distinct CDR3 sequences, 6% to 6.5% appearing once. This CDR3 contains 13 residues. The V gene lost 5 bases and the J gene lost 8 bases, with 15 bases spanning the gap. Germline V gene sequence: CDR1 SGDLS, CDR2 YYNGEE. The rearrangement uses TRBV9 and TRBJ2-3; perhaps TRBD1 as D (5 bases). This TCR was recovered from a man aged 18 to 29 in good health. The specimen sequenced was naive T cells sorted from blood. The CDR3 spells CASRYTTQGTQYF. The CDR3 bases are TGTGCCAGCAGATATACTACCCAGGGTACGCAGTATTTT.